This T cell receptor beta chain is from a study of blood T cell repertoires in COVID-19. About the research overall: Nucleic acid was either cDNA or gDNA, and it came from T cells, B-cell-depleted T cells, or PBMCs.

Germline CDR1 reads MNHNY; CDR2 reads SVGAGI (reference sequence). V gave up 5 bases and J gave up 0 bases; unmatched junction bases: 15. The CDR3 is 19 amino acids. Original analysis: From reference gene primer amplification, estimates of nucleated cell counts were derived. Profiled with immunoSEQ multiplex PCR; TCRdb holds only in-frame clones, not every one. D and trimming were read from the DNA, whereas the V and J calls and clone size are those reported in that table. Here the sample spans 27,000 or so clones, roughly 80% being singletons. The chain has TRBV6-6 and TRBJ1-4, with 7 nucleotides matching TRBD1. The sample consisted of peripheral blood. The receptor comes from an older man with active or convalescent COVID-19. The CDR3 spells CASSLDLTGWEATNEKLFF. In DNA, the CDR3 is TGTGCCAGCAGTCTTGATTTGACAGGGTGGGAGGCAACTAATGAAAAACTGTTTTTT.